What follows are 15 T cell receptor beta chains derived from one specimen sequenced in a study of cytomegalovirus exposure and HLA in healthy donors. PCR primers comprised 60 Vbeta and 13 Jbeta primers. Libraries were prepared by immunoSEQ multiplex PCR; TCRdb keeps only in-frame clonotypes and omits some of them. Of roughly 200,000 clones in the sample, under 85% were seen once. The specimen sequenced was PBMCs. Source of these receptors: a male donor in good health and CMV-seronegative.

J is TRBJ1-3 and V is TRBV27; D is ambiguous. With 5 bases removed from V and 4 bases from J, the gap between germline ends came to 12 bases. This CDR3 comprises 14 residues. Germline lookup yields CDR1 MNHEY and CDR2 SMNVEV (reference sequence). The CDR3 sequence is CASSPFKSGNTIYF. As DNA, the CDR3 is TGTGCCAGCAGTCCCTTTAAATCCGGAAACACCATATATTTT.

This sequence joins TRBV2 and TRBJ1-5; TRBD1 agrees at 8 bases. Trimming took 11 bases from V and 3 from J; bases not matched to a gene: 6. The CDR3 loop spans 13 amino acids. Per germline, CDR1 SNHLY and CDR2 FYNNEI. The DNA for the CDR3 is TGTGCCTACCAGACAGGGGTCAATCAGCCCCAGCATTTT. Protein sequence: CAYQTGVNQPQHF.

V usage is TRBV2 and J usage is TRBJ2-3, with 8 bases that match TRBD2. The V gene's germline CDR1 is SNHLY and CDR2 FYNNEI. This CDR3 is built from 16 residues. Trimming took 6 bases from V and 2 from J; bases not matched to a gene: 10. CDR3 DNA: TGTGCCAGCAGCGGCCGACTAGCGCCTAACACAGATACGCAGTATTTT. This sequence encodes CASSGRLAPNTDTQYF.

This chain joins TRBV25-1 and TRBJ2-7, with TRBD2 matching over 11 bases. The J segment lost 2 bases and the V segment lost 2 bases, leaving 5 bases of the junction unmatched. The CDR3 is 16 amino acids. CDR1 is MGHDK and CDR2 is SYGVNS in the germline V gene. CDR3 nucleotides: TGTGCCAGCAGTGAAGGGCTAGCGGGAGGAGCCTACGAGCAGTACTTC. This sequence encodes CASSEGLAGGAYEQYF.

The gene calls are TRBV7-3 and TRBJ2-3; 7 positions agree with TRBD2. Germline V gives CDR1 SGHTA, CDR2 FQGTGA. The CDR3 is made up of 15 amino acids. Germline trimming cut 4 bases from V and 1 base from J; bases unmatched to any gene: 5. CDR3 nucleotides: TGTGCCAGCAGCTACGGACGGGGGGGCACAGATACGCAGTATTTT. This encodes CASSYGRGGTDTQYF.

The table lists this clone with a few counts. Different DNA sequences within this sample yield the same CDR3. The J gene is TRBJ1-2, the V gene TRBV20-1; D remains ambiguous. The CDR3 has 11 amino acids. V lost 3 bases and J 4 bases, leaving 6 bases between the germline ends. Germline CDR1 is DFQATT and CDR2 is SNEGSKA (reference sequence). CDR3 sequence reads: CSARSGYGYTF. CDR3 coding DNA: TGCAGTGCTAGGAGCGGCTATGGCTACACCTTC.

This chain's CDR3 is CASSSILSYNEQFF. CDR3 coding DNA: TGTGCCAGCAGTTCTATACTATCCTACAATGAGCAGTTCTTC. The chain has TRBV6-5 and TRBJ2-1, with D unclear. V lost 4 bases and J lost 1, with 8 bases in between. Germline loops: CDR1 MNHEY, CDR2 SVGAGI. CDR3 size: 14 residues.

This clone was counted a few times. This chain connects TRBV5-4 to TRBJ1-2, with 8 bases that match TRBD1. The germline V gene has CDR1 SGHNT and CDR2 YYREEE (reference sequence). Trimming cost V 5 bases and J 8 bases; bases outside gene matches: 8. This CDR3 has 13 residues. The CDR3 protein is CASSTQGANGYTF. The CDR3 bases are TGTGCCAGCAGTACTCAGGGGGCGAACGGCTACACCTTC.

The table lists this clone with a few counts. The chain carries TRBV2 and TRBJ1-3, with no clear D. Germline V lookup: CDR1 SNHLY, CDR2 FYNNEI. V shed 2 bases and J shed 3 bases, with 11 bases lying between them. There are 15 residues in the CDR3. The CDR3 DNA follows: TGTGCCAGCAGTGAAAGGACTGGAAATGGAAACACCATATATTTT. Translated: CASSERTGNGNTIYF.

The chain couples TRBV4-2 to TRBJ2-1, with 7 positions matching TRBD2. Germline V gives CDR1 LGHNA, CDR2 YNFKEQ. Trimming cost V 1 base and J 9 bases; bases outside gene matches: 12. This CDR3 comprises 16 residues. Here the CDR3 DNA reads TGTGCCAGCAGCCAAGGGGAGGGGAGACTAGAAGGTGAGCAGTTCTTC. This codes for CASSQGEGRLEGEQFF.

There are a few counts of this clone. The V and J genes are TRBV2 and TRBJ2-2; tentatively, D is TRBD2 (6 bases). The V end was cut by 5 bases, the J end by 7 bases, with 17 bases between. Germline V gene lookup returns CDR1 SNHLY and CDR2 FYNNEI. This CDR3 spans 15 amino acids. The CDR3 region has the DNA TGTGCCAGCAGTCCATTGACTAGTTTCAGCGGGGAGCTGTTTTTT. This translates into CASSPLTSFSGELFF.

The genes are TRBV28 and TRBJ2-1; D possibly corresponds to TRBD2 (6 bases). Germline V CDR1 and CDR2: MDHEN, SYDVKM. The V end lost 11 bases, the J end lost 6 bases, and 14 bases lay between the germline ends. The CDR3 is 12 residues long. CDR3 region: CAGAGIANEQFF. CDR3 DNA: TGTGCCGGTGCGGGAATTGCCAATGAGCAGTTCTTC. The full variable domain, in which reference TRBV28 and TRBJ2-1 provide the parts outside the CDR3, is DVKVTQSSRYLVKRTGEKVFLECVQDMDHENMFWYRQDPGLGLRLIYFSYDVKMKEKGDIPEGYSVSREKKERFSLILESASTNQTSMYLCAGAGIANEQFFGPGTRLTVL.

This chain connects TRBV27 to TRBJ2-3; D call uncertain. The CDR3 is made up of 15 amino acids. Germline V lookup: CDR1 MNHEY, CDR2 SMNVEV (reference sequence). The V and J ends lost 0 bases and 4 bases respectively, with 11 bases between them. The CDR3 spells CASSLSLRWPDTQYF. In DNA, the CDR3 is TGTGCCAGCAGTTTATCTCTCAGGTGGCCAGATACGCAGTATTTT.

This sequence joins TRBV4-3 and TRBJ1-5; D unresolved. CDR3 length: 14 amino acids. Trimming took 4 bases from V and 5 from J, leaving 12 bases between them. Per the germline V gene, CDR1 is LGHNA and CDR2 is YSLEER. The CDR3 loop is CASSPGIGYQPQHF. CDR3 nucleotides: TGCGCCAGCAGCCCGGGTATCGGGTATCAGCCCCAGCATTTT.

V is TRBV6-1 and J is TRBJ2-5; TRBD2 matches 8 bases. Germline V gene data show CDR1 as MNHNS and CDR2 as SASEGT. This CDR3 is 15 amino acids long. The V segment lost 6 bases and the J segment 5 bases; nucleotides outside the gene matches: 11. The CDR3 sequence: CASRSGGAGGETQYF. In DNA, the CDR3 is TGTGCCAGCAGGTCCGGGGGGGCCGGTGGGGAGACCCAGTACTTC.